Below, 24 T cell receptor beta chains from the same sample are listed, as sequenced in a study of shared clonotypes between healthy human individuals. Generated by immunoSEQ multiplex PCR, the TCRdb table keeps only in-frame clones and is missing some. The table records over a million clones, over 95% of them present only once. The sequencing input was naive CD4+ T cells sorted from blood. Noted subset: CD45RA+ positively selected. The receptors here all came from a man aged 30-40 years in good health.

The rearrangement links TRBV11-2 to TRBJ1-5; D may be TRBD1 (5 bases). The V end lost 5 bases, the J end lost 4 bases, and 15 bases lay between the germline ends. The CDR3 spans 15 residues. CDR1 and CDR2 from the germline V gene are SGHAT and FQNNGV. CDR3 protein: CASSQDRGPNQPQHF. The CDR3, as DNA: TGTGCCAGCAGCCAAGATAGGGGTCCTAATCAGCCCCAGCATTTT.

V and J are TRBV7-6 and TRBJ2-3; 8 bases are a match to TRBD2. The V segment lost 4 bases and the J segment 3 bases; nucleotides outside the gene matches: 15. The CDR3 is 18 amino acids. The germline gives CDR1 SGHVS, CDR2 FNYEAQ. The CDR3 sequence is CASSSYPGGPVMTDTQYF. As DNA, the CDR3 is TGTGCCAGCAGCTCTTATCCGGGAGGGCCGGTAATGACAGATACGCAGTATTTT.

To note about this clone: Other DNA sequences in the same sample also yield this CDR3. J is TRBJ2-1 and V is TRBV5-6, with a weak D call TRBD2 (6 bases). Deletions cut 4 bases from V and 7 bases from J, with 9 bases between. This CDR3 spans 12 amino acids. Per the germline V gene, CDR1 is SGHDT and CDR2 is YYEEEE. The CDR3 DNA is TGTGCCAGCAGCCCGGGAGAGAATGAGCAGTTCTTC. This codes for CASSPGENEQFF.

This chain joins TRBV5-6 and TRBJ1-1; D remains ambiguous. The germline V gene has CDR1 SGHDT and CDR2 YYEEEE. Trimming removed 0 bases from V and 6 bases from J, with 15 bases in between. CDR3 length: 15 residues. The CDR3 region is CASSLVIGREPEAFF. CDR3 DNA: TGTGCCAGCAGCTTGGTAATCGGGAGAGAGCCTGAAGCTTTCTTT.

The chain recombines TRBV28 with TRBJ2-7; 8 bases line up with TRBD2. The CDR3 is 13 amino acids. Germline trimming cut 6 bases from V and 4 bases from J; bases unmatched to any gene: 5. Germline loops: CDR1 MDHEN, CDR2 SYDVKM. Written as DNA, the CDR3 is TGTGCCAGCAGGATGAGCGGGAGATACGAGCAGTACTTC. Amino acid sequence: CASRMSGRYEQYF.

The J gene is TRBJ1-4, the V gene TRBV6-6; D is uncertain. CDR3 length equals 13 residues. The V and J ends lost 6 bases and 5 bases respectively, with 10 bases between them. Looked up from germline, CDR1 is MNHNY and CDR2 is SVGAGI (reference sequence). DNA for the CDR3: TGTGCCAGCAGCACAAGGAGAAATGAAAAACTGTTTTTT. Translated: CASSTRRNEKLFF.

The gene calls are TRBV4-1 and TRBJ2-7; the D is unclear. V was cut by 4 bases and J by 0 bases, with 13 bases left in between. Germline V lookup: CDR1 MGHRA, CDR2 YSYEKL. This CDR3 is 15 amino acids long. The CDR3, as DNA: TGCGCCAGCAGCCCCAGGCGGATTTTCTCCTACGAGCAGTACTTC. Its translation: CASSPRRIFSYEQYF.

This chain connects TRBV28 to TRBJ2-7, with 8 bases aligning to TRBD2. The CDR3 runs 14 residues. Unmatched junction bases numbered 4, after V lost 3 bases and J lost 3 bases. CDR1 MDHEN and CDR2 SYDVKM come from the germline V gene. CDR3 region: CASSFSGTLYEQYF. The CDR3 bases are TGTGCCAGCAGTTTTAGCGGGACGCTCTACGAGCAGTACTTC.

This clone was observed a few times. The chain combines TRBV28 with TRBJ2-1; no clear D. The V and J ends lost 0 bases and 0 bases respectively, with 6 bases between them. Looked up from germline, CDR1 is MDHEN and CDR2 is SYDVKM. The CDR3 covers 15 residues. The CDR3 is CASSLWQSSYNEQFF. CDR3 bases: TGTGCCAGCAGTTTATGGCAGAGCTCCTACAATGAGCAGTTCTTC.

CDR3 sequence: CASSQGMLYGYTF. CDR3 DNA sequence: TGCGCCAGCAGCCAAGGAATGCTCTATGGCTACACCTTC. V is TRBV4-3 and J is TRBJ1-2; D uncertain. Trimming removed 1 base at V and 4 bases at J, with 7 bases between. Per the germline V gene, CDR1 is LGHNA and CDR2 is YSLEER. The CDR3 consists of 13 residues.

This clone was recorded only once. The V and J genes are TRBV18 and TRBJ2-2; TRBD1 agrees at 7 bases. V trimming: 5 bases; J trimming: 5 bases; junction bases outside the gene matches: 8. This CDR3 region has 15 residues. Per the germline V gene, CDR1 is KGHSH and CDR2 is LQKENI. Written as DNA, the CDR3 is TGTGCCAGCTCATCCAACAGGGGATTGACCGGGGAGCTGTTTTTT. It is translated as CASSSNRGLTGELFF.

The chain has TRBV15 and TRBJ2-1, with 7 bases lining up with TRBD2. The germline V gene encodes CDR1 LNHNV and CDR2 YYDKDF (reference sequence). The CDR3 length is 16 residues. J was trimmed by 2 bases and V by 5 bases; bases with no gene match: 9. CDR3: CATSGIMGGTYNEQFF. CDR3 coding DNA: TGTGCCACCAGCGGAATCATGGGGGGGACCTACAATGAGCAGTTCTTC. Complete variable domain (other parts from reference TRBV15 and TRBJ2-1): DAMVIQNPRYQVTQFGKPVTLSCSQTLNHNVMYWYQQKSSQAPKLLFHYYDKDFNNEADTPDNFQSRRPNTSFCFLDIRSPGLGDTAMYLCATSGIMGGTYNEQFFGPGTRLTVL.

CDR3 protein: CASPLKVLAPSGTDTQYF. DNA of the CDR3: TGTGCCAGCCCCCTGAAGGTGTTAGCCCCTAGCGGCACAGATACGCAGTATTTT. This sequence joins TRBV18 and TRBJ2-3; a weak D match, TRBD2 (6 bases). Trimming shortened V by 8 bases and J by 1 base, and 25 bases separated the two germline ends. The CDR3 runs 18 residues. The germline V gene encodes CDR1 KGHSH and CDR2 LQKENI.

This clone was counted once. V gene TRBV7-8 combines with J gene TRBJ1-3; 8 bases are shared with TRBD1. The CDR3 sequence is 16 residues long. Losses at the gene ends were 6 bases for V and 1 base for J; bases not matched to a gene: 8. The germline CDR1 and CDR2 sequences are SGHVS and FQNEAQ. CDR3 sequence (DNA): TGTGCCAGCAGTTTTCGACAGGGGAGGTCTGGAAACACCATATATTTT. It is translated as CASSFRQGRSGNTIYF.

The CDR3 nucleotides are TGTGCCAGCAGTGCCGGCGGTCCCTCCTACAATGAGCAGTTCTTC. It encodes CASSAGGPSYNEQFF. The chain combines TRBV28 with TRBJ2-1, with D unclear. The CDR3 is 15 residues long. Germline V gene sequence: CDR1 MDHEN, CDR2 SYDVKM. Trimming took off 5 bases at V and 0 bases at J, with 11 bases between the two ends. Drawing the rest from reference TRBV28 and TRBJ2-1, the complete variable domain is DVKVTQSSRYLVKRTGEKVFLECVQDMDHENMFWYRQDPGLGLRLIYFSYDVKMKEKGDIPEGYSVSREKKERFSLILESASTNQTSMYLCASSAGGPSYNEQFFGPGTRLTVL.

With regard to this clone: Other nucleotide sequences in the sample specify the same CDR3. The chain uses TRBV6-5 and TRBJ2-5, with D hard to call. The CDR3 extends over 13 amino acids. Germline loops: CDR1 MNHEY, CDR2 SVGAGI. Deletions cut 5 bases from V and 4 bases from J, with 11 bases between. The CDR3 bases are TGTGCCAGCAGTCAAGGTGCGCGAGAGACCCAGTACTTC. Residues: CASSQGARETQYF.

The J gene is TRBJ1-4, the V gene TRBV5-5, with 8 bases aligning to TRBD1. This CDR3 region has 16 residues. Germline V lookup: CDR1 SGHKS, CDR2 YYEKEE (reference sequence). The ends lost 4 bases at V and 7 bases at J; junction bases unmatched: 12. The CDR3, as DNA: TGTGCCAGCAGCCAGACGGACAGGGCGTGGGCTGAAAAACTGTTTTTT. It encodes CASSQTDRAWAEKLFF.

The chain joins TRBV25-1 to TRBJ2-3; no clear D gene. This CDR3 is 16 amino acids long. Trimming stripped 0 bases from V and 2 bases from J, with 12 bases between. CDR1 is MGHDK and CDR2 is SYGVNS in the germline V gene. The CDR3 DNA follows: TGTGCCAGCAGTGAATACGTCAGGTGGACCACAGATACGCAGTATTTT. Translating gives CASSEYVRWTTDTQYF. Drawing the rest from reference TRBV25-1 and TRBJ2-3, the complete variable domain is EADIYQTPRYLVIGTGKKITLECSQTMGHDKMYWYQQDPGMELHLIHYSYGVNSTEKGDLSSESTVSRIRTEHFPLTLESARPSHTSQYLCASSEYVRWTTDTQYFGPGTRLTVL.

The chain has TRBV28 and TRBJ2-7, with 7 bases matching TRBD1. Germline V gene data show CDR1 as MDHEN and CDR2 as SYDVKM. The CDR3 is 14 residues long. V dropped 11 bases and J dropped 3; count of bases not matched to a gene: 13. The CDR3 region is CAPPPGTENYEQYF. CDR3 DNA sequence: TGTGCCCCTCCCCCCGGGACAGAGAACTACGAGCAGTACTTC.

About this clone itself: Other nucleotide sequences in the sample specify the same CDR3. The chain carries TRBV9 and TRBJ2-7; D not resolved. Looked up from germline, CDR1 is SGDLS and CDR2 is YYNGEE. V was trimmed by 2 bases and J by 1 base, leaving 7 bases between them. The CDR3 consists of 13 residues. CDR3 protein: CASSVGISYEQYF. The DNA of the CDR3 is TGTGCCAGCAGCGTTGGTATTTCCTACGAGCAGTACTTC.

This chain connects TRBV5-1 to TRBJ1-5; D perhaps matches TRBD1 (6 bases). Germline V CDR1 and CDR2: SGHRS, YFSETQ. V was clipped by 4 bases and J by 6 bases, with 17 bases between them. The CDR3 sequence is 15 residues long. The CDR3 region is CASSLVGALGQPQHF. CDR3 sequence (DNA): TGCGCCAGCAGCCTGGTGGGGGCCCTCGGTCAGCCCCAGCATTTT.

This chain's CDR3 is CASSVQGLAVRETQYF. CDR3 bases: TGTGCCAGCAGCGTACAGGGACTAGCGGTCCGGGAGACCCAGTACTTC. V and J are TRBV9 and TRBJ2-5, with 11 bases that match TRBD2. CDR3 size: 16 residues. Germline values: CDR1 SGDLS, CDR2 YYNGEE. Trimming cost V 1 base and J 5 bases; bases outside gene matches: 7.

This chain connects TRBV7-9 to TRBJ1-4, with D possibly being TRBD1 (5 bases). CDR1 and CDR2 from the germline V gene are SEHNR and FQNEAQ (reference sequence). The germline V and J ends were trimmed by 5 bases and 4 bases, with 17 bases remaining between them. This CDR3 contains 16 residues. The CDR3 spells CASSPNRGESNEKLFF. In DNA, the CDR3 is TGTGCCAGCAGCCCAAATCGGGGGGAGAGTAATGAAAAACTGTTTTTT.

The chain is built from TRBV7-2 and TRBJ1-3, with D unresolved. There are 17 residues in the CDR3. Looked up from germline, CDR1 is SGHTA and CDR2 is FQGNSA. Trimming stripped 5 bases from V and 0 bases from J, with 17 bases between. The CDR3 sequence is CASSTRTLTLSGNTIYF. CDR3 in DNA: TGTGCCAGCAGCACGCGGACTCTAACTCTCTCTGGAAACACCATATATTTT.